This is a list of T cell receptor beta chains from one sample in a study of blood T cell repertoires in COVID-19. Sequenced by immunoSEQ multiplex PCR; TCRdb stores in-frame clones only, minus some. This table holds under 200,000 clones, roughly 80% found once. Sequencing was done on a sample of peripheral blood. The receptors originated from a woman younger than 45 with acute or convalescent COVID-19. The CDR3 runs from the conserved cysteine through the conserved F or W. D genes are given only for firm matches. Expanded clones are given a class, and other clones once, few, many or no size at all.

D gene: .
clone size: .
V gene: TRBV7-2
J gene: TRBJ1-2
CDR3 DNA: TGTGCCAGCAGCCTGGGACACTCTTCAAACTATGGCTACACCTTC
CDR3 protein: CASSLGHSSNYGYTF

D gene: .
clone size: once
V gene: TRBV7-2
J gene: TRBJ2-1
CDR3 DNA: TGTGCCAGCAGCTCGGTGACGGGGGATGAGCAGTTCTTC
CDR3 protein: CASSSVTGDEQFF

D gene: TRBD1
clone size: .
V gene: TRBV7-9
J gene: TRBJ1-4
CDR3 DNA: TGTGCCAGCAGCGCCCGGGGACAGGAGAAGAATGAAAAACTGTTTTTT
CDR3 protein: CASSARGQEKNEKLFF

D gene: .
clone size: .
V gene: TRBV13
J gene: TRBJ2-1
CDR3 DNA: TGTGCCAGCAGCTTATTTAATCGACAGTTTGGGCAGGGAAGTCCCTACAATGAGCAGTTCTTC
CDR3 protein: CASSLFNRQFGQGSPYNEQFF

D gene: .
clone size: .
V gene: TRBV6-9
J gene: TRBJ1-1
CDR3 DNA: TGTGCCAGCAGTTATCAGAGAGCTAAGACAGTAAACACTGAAGCTTTCTTT
CDR3 protein: CASSYQRAKTVNTEAFF

D gene: TRBD1
clone size: .
V gene: TRBV28
J gene: TRBJ1-1
CDR3 DNA: TGTGCCAGCAGTTCGGGACAGCAGTACACTGAAGCTTTCTTT
CDR3 protein: CASSSGQQYTEAFF

D gene: .
clone size: .
V gene: TRBV9
J gene: TRBJ1-4
CDR3 DNA: TGTGCCAGCAGCGGGACAGCTAATGAAAAACTGTTTTTT
CDR3 protein: CASSGTANEKLFF

D gene: TRBD1
clone size: .
V gene: TRBV29-1
J gene: TRBJ2-1
CDR3 DNA: TGCAGCGTTGGGGACAGTCTAAAGGAGCAGTTCTTC
CDR3 protein: CSVGDSLKEQFF

D gene: TRBD1
clone size: .
V gene: TRBV30
J gene: TRBJ1-5
CDR3 DNA: TGTGCCTGGAGCGCGGGACAGGGAGAGAGGCCCCAGCATTTT
CDR3 protein: CAWSAGQGERPQHF

D gene: TRBD2
clone size: .
V gene: TRBV18
J gene: TRBJ2-7
CDR3 DNA: TGTGCCAGCTCACCCGACGTACTAGCGGGAGCCGTACTCTTCCACGAGCAGTACTTC
CDR3 protein: CASSPDVLAGAVLFHEQYF

D gene: .
clone size: .
V gene: TRBV19
J gene: TRBJ1-6
CDR3 DNA: TGTGCCACTACCGCGGATCCGGGGAGCTCCTATAATTCACCCCTCCACTTT
CDR3 protein: CATTADPGSSYNSPLHF

D gene: .
clone size: .
V gene: TRBV6-5
J gene: TRBJ2-6
CDR3 DNA: TGTGCCAGCAGTTTCCTCAGGGGCTCTGGGGCCAACGTCCTGACTTTC
CDR3 protein: CASSFLRGSGANVLTF

D gene: .
clone size: .
V gene: TRBV28
J gene: TRBJ2-7
CDR3 DNA: TGTGCCAGCAGTAGGGGACTGGTCTACGAGCAGTACTTC
CDR3 protein: CASSRGLVYEQYF

D gene: .
clone size: .
V gene: TRBV5-1
J gene: TRBJ2-4
CDR3 DNA: TGCGCCAGCAGCGCCGGGGATCTAGCCAAAAACATTCAGTACTTC
CDR3 protein: CASSAGDLAKNIQYF

D gene: .
clone size: .
V gene: TRBV5-4
J gene: TRBJ2-5
CDR3 DNA: TGTGCCAGCAGCTCCCCAGTACATCGGGGGTCTGGGGAGACCCAGTACTTC
CDR3 protein: CASSSPVHRGSGETQYF

D gene: .
clone size: .
V gene: TRBV14
J gene: TRBJ2-7
CDR3 DNA: TGTGCCAGCAGCCACCCAGGTGGGGGGAGGACCTACGAGCAGTACTTC
CDR3 protein: CASSHPGGGRTYEQYF

D gene: .
clone size: few
V gene: TRBV7-6
J gene: TRBJ2-7
CDR3 DNA: TGTGCCAGCAGCTTAGCTATCGAGCAGTACTTC
CDR3 protein: CASSLAIEQYF

D gene: TRBD2
clone size: .
V gene: TRBV11-1
J gene: TRBJ2-7
CDR3 DNA: TGTGCCAGCAGTCGTAGCGGGGCAACCTACGAGCAGTACTTC
CDR3 protein: CASSRSGATYEQYF

D gene: .
clone size: .
V gene: TRBV27
J gene: TRBJ1-2
CDR3 DNA: TGTGCCAGCAGTTTAGATCCGGGGAACTATGGCTACACCTTC
CDR3 protein: CASSLDPGNYGYTF

D gene: .
clone size: .
V gene: TRBV7-6
J gene: TRBJ1-3
CDR3 DNA: TGTGCCAGCAGCTTAGTGGTTGCAGGAACTGGAAACACCATATATTTT
CDR3 protein: CASSLVVAGTGNTIYF